This is a list of T cell receptor beta chains from one sample in a study of T cell changes during pregnancy in multiple sclerosis. Clones were read by immunoSEQ multiplex PCR, and TCRdb kept only the in-frame ones, dropping some. The sample comprises 20,000 to 25,000 clones, more than 85% of which are singletons, and 0.5% to 0.8% rests with the top ten. The source material was CD4+ T cells from peripheral blood mononuclear cells, sampled after pregnancy. The source of these receptors is a female donor in good health, enrolled as a control in a pregnancy study. Each CDR3 is given with its conserved first and last residue.

v_call: TRBV6-5
j_call: TRBJ2-7
cdr3_aa: CASSRRASGSAEQYF

v_call: TRBV28
j_call: TRBJ1-1
cdr3_aa: CASTSGDWRAFF

v_call: TRBV10-3
j_call: TRBJ2-4
cdr3_aa: CAISDGNIQYF

v_call: TRBV9
j_call: TRBJ2-2
cdr3_aa: CASSAGTVGELFF

v_call: TRBV9
j_call: TRBJ2-7
cdr3_aa: CASSASGRADYEQYF

v_call: TRBV5-4
j_call: TRBJ2-7
cdr3_aa: CASSYRDRGGYEQYF

v_call: TRBV5-1
j_call: TRBJ2-1
cdr3_aa: CASSLGTGGNEQFF

v_call: TRBV4-2
j_call: TRBJ2-5
cdr3_aa: CASSQENYAGGGGFQETQYF

v_call: TRBV11-2
j_call: TRBJ2-7
cdr3_aa: CASSLLGGEFYEQYF

v_call: TRBV1
j_call: TRBJ2-5
cdr3_aa: CTSSQEGAGGQETQYF

v_call: TRBV5-3
j_call: TRBJ1-5
cdr3_aa: CARSKRVGVRQPQHF

v_call: TRBV2
j_call: TRBJ2-1
cdr3_aa: CAGSQGSKRGEQFF

v_call: TRBV5-1
j_call: TRBJ2-1
cdr3_aa: CASSSTLLEADEQFF

v_call: TRBV7-9
j_call: TRBJ2-1
cdr3_aa: CASSLGLAEDNEQFF

v_call: TRBV11-2
j_call: TRBJ2-5
cdr3_aa: CASSLDSRETQYF

v_call: TRBV10-3
j_call: TRBJ2-1
cdr3_aa: CAIGEESATQFF

v_call: TRBV21-1
j_call: TRBJ2-5
cdr3_aa: CASSRMTRQETQYF

v_call: TRBV5-4
j_call: TRBJ2-1
cdr3_aa: CASSFTGYNEQFF

v_call: TRBV18
j_call: TRBJ2-7
cdr3_aa: CASSPYQGVDEQYF

v_call: TRBV28
j_call: TRBJ2-5
cdr3_aa: CASSRQGTETQYF

v_call: TRBV7-3
j_call: TRBJ1-6
cdr3_aa: CASSPNSLSPLHF

v_call: TRBV28
j_call: TRBJ2-7
cdr3_aa: CASSPSGSAYEQYF

v_call: TRBV7-6
j_call: TRBJ1-4
cdr3_aa: CASRTGVSTNEKLFF

v_call: TRBV5-5
j_call: TRBJ1-2
cdr3_aa: CASSGWTGPGGYTF

v_call: TRBV7-9
j_call: TRBJ2-1
cdr3_aa: CASTSGLTRRNEQFF

v_call: TRBV6-5
j_call: TRBJ1-1
cdr3_aa: CASSYSGGGDTEAFF

v_call: TRBV18
j_call: TRBJ2-7
cdr3_aa: CASSSIAEASYEQYF

v_call: TRBV5-1
j_call: TRBJ2-1
cdr3_aa: CASSVQGQNNEQFF

v_call: TRBV5-4
j_call: TRBJ2-5
cdr3_aa: CASSLQFAPETQYF

v_call: TRBV10-2
j_call: TRBJ2-2
cdr3_aa: CASRTSGGGTGELFF

v_call: TRBV18
j_call: TRBJ1-5
cdr3_aa: CASSPRASHNQPQHF

v_call: TRBV27
j_call: TRBJ1-5
cdr3_aa: CASSLTTGGGQPQHF

v_call: TRBV12-5
j_call: TRBJ1-2
cdr3_aa: CASGFPRYGYTF

v_call: TRBV19
j_call: TRBJ1-6
cdr3_aa: CASNRRGGGDSPLHF

v_call: TRBV2
j_call: TRBJ2-7
cdr3_aa: CASLVTSATYEQYF

v_call: TRBV15
j_call: TRBJ1-2
cdr3_aa: CATSRVGDGYTF

v_call: TRBV6-5
j_call: TRBJ2-5
cdr3_aa: CASSSTVAETQYF

v_call: TRBV6-1
j_call: TRBJ2-7
cdr3_aa: CASSPLNYEQYF

v_call: TRBV2
j_call: TRBJ2-7
cdr3_aa: CASKGDNYEQYF

v_call: TRBV5-8
j_call: TRBJ1-6
cdr3_aa: CASNLDRGGSLDSPLHF

v_call: TRBV9
j_call: TRBJ1-1
cdr3_aa: CASSVEDLRTGGLRTEAFF

v_call: TRBV11-3
j_call: TRBJ2-3
cdr3_aa: CASSLGSSGDTQYF

v_call: TRBV28
j_call: TRBJ2-3
cdr3_aa: CASSLPGTEGTDTQYF

v_call: TRBV6-5
j_call: TRBJ2-7
cdr3_aa: CASSPGQGSYEQYF

v_call: TRBV5-4
j_call: TRBJ2-5
cdr3_aa: CASSRQGAEETQYF

v_call: TRBV4-1
j_call: TRBJ2-2
cdr3_aa: CASSHPGLAGLMVGNTGELFF

v_call: TRBV4-3
j_call: TRBJ1-6
cdr3_aa: CASSQGRGQGYSPLHF

v_call: TRBV10-3
j_call: TRBJ2-1
cdr3_aa: CAISESATSGSQEQFF

v_call: TRBV5-4
j_call: TRBJ1-4
cdr3_aa: CASSYLAAVGEKLFF

v_call: TRBV7-9
j_call: TRBJ2-7
cdr3_aa: CASSPGTERGYEQYF

v_call: TRBV4-2
j_call: TRBJ2-5
cdr3_aa: CANSQGGQSETQYF

v_call: TRBV5-6
j_call: TRBJ1-4
cdr3_aa: CASSGGTAATNEKLFF

v_call: TRBV2
j_call: TRBJ1-5
cdr3_aa: CASSEDRAGVQPQHF

v_call: TRBV7-3
j_call: TRBJ2-5
cdr3_aa: CASSPTDGGVIETQYF

v_call: TRBV30
j_call: TRBJ2-5
cdr3_aa: CAWTARREETQYF

v_call: TRBV6-5
j_call: TRBJ2-3
cdr3_aa: CASRGAPDTQYF

v_call: TRBV27
j_call: TRBJ1-2
cdr3_aa: CASSLSGRRVGYTF